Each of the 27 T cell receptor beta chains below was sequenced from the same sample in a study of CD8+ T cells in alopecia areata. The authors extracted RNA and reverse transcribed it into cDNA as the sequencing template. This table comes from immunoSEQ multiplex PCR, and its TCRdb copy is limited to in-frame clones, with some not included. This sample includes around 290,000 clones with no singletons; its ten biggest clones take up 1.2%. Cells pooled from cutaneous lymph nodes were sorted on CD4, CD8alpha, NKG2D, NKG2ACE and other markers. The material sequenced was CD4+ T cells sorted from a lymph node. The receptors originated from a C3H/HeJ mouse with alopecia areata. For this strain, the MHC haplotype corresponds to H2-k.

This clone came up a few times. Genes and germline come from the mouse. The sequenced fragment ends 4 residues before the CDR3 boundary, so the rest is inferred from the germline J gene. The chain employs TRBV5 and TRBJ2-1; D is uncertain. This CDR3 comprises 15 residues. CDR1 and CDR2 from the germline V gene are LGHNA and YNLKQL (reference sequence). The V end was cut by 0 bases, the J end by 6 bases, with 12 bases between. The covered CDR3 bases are TGTGCCAGCAGCCAAGAAGTGCCGGTGGGTGCT. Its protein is CASSQEVPVGA. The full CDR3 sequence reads CASSQEVPVGAEQFF.

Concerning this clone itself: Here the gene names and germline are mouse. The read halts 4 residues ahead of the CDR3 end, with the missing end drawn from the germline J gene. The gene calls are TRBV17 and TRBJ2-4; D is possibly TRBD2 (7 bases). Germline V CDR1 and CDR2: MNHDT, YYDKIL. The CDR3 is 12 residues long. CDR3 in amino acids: CASRGGANTLYF. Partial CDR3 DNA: TGTGCTAGCAGGGGGGGCGCGAAC.

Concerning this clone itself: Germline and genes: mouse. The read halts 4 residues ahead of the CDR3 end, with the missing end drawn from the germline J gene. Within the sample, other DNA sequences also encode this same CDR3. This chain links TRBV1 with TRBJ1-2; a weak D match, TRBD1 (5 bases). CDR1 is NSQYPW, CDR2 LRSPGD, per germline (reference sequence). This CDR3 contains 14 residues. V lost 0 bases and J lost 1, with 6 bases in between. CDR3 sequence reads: CTCSADQGNSDYTF. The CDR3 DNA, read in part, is TGCACCTGCAGTGCAGATCAGGGAAACTCC.

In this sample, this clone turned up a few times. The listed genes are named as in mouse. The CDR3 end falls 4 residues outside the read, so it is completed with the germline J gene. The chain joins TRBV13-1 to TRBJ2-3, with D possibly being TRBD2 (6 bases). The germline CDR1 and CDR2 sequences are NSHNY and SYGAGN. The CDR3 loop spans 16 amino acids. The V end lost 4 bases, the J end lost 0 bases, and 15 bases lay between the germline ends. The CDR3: CASSWDSSSSAETLYF. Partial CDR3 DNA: TGTGCCAGCAGTTGGGACTCCTCCTCTAGTGCAGAA.

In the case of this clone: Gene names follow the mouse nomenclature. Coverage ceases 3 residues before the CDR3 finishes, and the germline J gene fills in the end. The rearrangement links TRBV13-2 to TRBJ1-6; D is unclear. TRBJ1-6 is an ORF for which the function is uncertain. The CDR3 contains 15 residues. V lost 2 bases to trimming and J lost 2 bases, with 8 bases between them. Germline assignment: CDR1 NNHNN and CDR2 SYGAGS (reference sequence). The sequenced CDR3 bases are TGTGCCAGCGGTGAGGCCAGGCCCTATAATTCGCCC. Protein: CASGEARPYNSP. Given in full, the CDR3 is CASGEARPYNSPLYF.

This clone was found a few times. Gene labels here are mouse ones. The sequenced CDR3 bases are TGTGCCAGCAGTATTATACAGAGTGCAGAA. Encoded protein: CASSIIQSAE. Given in full, the CDR3 is CASSIIQSAETLYF. The chain joins TRBV19 to TRBJ2-3; D remains ambiguous. The observed sequence ends 4 residues before the CDR3 terminus, with the missing tail filled in from the germline J gene. CDR1 and CDR2 (germline): FNHDT, SITEND (reference sequence). The CDR3 consists of 14 residues. The V end was cut by 2 bases, the J end by 0 bases, with 7 bases between.

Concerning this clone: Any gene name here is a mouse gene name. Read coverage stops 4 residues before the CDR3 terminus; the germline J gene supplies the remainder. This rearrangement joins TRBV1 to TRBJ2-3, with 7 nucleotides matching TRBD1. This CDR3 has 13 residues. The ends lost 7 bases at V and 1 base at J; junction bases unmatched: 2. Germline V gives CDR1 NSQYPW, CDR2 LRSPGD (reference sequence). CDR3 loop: CTCKDRGAETLYF. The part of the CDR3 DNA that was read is TGCACCTGCAAAGACAGGGGTGCAGAA.

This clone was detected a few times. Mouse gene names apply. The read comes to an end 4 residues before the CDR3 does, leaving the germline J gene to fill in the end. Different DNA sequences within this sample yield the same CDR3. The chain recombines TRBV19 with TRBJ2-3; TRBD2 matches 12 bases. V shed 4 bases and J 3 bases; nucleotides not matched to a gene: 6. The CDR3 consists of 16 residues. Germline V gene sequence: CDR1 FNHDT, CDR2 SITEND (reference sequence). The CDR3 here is CASSPRLGGRAETLYF. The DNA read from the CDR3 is TGTGCCAGCAGTCCTCGACTGGGGGGGCGCGCAGAA.

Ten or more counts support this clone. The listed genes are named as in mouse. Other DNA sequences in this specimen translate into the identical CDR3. The covered CDR3 bases are TGTGCTAGCAGTAGACAGGGGAACTCC. Translating it yields CASSRQGNS. The CDR3 as a whole reads CASSRQGNSDYTF. The chain uses TRBV17 and TRBJ1-2, with a tentative D call TRBD1 (6 bases). The CDR3 end falls 4 residues outside the read, so it is completed with the germline J gene. The CDR3 has 13 residues. CDR1 is MNHDT, CDR2 YYDKIL, per germline. Trimming removed 2 bases at V and 2 bases at J, with 6 bases between.

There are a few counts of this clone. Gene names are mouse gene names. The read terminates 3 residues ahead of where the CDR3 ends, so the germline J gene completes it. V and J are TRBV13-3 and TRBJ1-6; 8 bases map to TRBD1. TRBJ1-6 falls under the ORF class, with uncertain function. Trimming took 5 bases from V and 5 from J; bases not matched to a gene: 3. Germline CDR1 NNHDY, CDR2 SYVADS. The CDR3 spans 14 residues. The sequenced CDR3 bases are TGTGCCAGCAGCAGACAGGGGAATAATTCGCCC. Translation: CASSRQGNNSP. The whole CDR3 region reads CASSRQGNNSPLYF.

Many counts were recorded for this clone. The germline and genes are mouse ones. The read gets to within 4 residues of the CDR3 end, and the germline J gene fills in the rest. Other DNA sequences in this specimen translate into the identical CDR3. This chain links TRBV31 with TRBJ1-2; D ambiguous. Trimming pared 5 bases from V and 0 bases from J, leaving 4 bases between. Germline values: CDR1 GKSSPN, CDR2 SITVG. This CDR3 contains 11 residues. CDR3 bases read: TGTGCCTGGTCAGCAAACTCC. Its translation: CAWSANS. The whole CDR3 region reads CAWSANSDYTF.

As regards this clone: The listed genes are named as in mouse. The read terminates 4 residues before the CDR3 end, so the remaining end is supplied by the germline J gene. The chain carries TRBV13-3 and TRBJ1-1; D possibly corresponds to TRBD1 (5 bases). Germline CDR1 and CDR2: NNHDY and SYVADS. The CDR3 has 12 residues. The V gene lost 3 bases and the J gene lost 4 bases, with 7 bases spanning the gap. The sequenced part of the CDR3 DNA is TGTGCCAGCAGTGGACAGTCCACA. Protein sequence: CASSGQST. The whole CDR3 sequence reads CASSGQSTEVFF.

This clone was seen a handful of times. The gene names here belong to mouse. The covered CDR3 bases are TGTGCCAGCAGCCACGGGACAGATGCT. Protein sequence: CASSHGTDA. The entire CDR3 is CASSHGTDAEQFF. The V gene is TRBV5, the J gene TRBJ2-1; 7 nucleotides align to TRBD1. The CDR3 goes on 4 residues after the read ends, and that part is filled in from the germline J gene. CDR3 length: 13 amino acids. V lost 3 bases to trimming and J lost 5 bases; unmatched junction nucleotides: 1. Germline values: CDR1 LGHNA, CDR2 YNLKQL (reference sequence).

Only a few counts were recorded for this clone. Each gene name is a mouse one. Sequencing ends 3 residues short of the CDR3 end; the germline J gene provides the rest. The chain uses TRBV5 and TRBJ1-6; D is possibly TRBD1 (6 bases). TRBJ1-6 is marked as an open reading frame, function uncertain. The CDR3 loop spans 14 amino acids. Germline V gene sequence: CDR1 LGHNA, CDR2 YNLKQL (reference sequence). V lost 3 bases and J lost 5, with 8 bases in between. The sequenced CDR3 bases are TGTGCCAGCAGCCACGGGACAAATAATTCGCCC. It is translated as CASSHGTNNSP. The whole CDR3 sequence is CASSHGTNNSPLYF.

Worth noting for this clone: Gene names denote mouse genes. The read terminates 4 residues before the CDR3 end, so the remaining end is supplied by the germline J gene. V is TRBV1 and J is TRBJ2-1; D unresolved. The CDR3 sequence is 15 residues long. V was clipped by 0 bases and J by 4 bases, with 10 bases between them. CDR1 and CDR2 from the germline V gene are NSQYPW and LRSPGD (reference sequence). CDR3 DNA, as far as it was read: TGCACCTGCAGTGCAGATGTGGGTCCTTATGCT. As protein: CTCSADVGPYA. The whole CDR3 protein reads CTCSADVGPYAEQFF. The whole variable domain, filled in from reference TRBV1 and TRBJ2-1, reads VTLLEQNPRWRLVPRGQAVNLRCILKNSQYPWMSWYQQDLQKQLQWLFTLRSPGDKEVKSLPGADYLATRVTDTELRLQVANMSQGRTLYCTCSADVGPYAEQFFGPGTRLTVL.

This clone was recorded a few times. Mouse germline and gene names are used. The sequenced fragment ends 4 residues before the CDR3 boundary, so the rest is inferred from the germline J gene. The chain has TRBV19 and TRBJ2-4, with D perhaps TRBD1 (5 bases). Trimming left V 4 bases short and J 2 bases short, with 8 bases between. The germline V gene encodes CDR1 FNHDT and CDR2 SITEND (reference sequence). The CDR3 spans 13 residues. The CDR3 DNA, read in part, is TGTGCCAGCAGTCCGACAGTTCAAAAC. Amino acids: CASSPTVQN. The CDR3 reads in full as CASSPTVQNTLYF.

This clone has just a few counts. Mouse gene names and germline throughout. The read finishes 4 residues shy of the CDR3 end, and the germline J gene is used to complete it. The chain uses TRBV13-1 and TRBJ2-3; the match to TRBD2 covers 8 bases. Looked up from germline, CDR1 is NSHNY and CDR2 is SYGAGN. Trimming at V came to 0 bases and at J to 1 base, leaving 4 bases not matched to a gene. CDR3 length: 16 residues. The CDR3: CASSDVGGNGAETLYF. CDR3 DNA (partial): TGTGCCAGCAGTGATGTGGGGGGGAATGGTGCAGAA.

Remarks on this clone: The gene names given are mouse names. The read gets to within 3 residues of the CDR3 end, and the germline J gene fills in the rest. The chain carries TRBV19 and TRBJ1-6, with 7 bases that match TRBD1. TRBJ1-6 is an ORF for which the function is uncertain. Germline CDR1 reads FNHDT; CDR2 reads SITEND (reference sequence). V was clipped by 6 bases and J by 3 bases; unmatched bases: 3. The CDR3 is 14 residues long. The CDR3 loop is CASKRDSYNSPLYF. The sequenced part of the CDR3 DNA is TGTGCCAGCAAAAGGGACAGCTATAATTCGCCC.

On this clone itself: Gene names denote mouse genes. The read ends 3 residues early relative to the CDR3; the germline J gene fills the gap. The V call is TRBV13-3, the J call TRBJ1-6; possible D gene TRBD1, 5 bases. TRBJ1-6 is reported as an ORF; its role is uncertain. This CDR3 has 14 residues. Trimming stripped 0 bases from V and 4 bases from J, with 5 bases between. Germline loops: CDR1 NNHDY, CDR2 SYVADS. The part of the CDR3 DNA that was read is TGTGCCAGCAGTGATGGACAGTATAATTCGCCC. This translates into CASSDGQYNSP. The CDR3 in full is CASSDGQYNSPLYF.

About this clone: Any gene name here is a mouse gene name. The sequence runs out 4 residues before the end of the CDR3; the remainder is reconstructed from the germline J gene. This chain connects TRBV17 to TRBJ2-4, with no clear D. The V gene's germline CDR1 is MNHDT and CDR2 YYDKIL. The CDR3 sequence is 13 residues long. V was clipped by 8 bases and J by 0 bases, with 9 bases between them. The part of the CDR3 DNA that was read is TGTGCTAGCCCGTACAGTAGTCAAAAC. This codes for CASPYSSQN. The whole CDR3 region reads CASPYSSQNTLYF. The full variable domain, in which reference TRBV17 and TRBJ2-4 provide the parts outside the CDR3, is DTTVKQNPRYKLARVGKPVNLICSQTMNHDTMYWYQKKPNQAPKLLLFYYDKILNREADTFEKFQSSRPNNSFCSLYIGSAGLEYSAMYLCASPYSSQNTLYFGAGTRLSVL.

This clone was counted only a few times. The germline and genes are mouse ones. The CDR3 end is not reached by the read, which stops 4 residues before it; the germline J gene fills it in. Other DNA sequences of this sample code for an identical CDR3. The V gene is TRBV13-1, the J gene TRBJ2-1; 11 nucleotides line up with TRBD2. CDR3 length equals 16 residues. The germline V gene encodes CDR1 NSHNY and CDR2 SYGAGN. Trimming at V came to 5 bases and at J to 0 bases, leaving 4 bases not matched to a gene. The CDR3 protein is CASSPGTGGNYAEQFF. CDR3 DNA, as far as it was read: TGTGCCAGCAGCCCCGGGACTGGGGGTAACTATGCT.

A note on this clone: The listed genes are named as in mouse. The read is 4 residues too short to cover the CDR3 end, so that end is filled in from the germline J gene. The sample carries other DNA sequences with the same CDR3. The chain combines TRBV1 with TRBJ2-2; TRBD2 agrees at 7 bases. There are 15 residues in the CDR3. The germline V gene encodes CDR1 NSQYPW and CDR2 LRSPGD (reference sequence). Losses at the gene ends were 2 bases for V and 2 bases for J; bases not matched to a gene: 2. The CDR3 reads CTCSATGANTGQLYF. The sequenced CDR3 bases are TGCACCTGCAGTGCAACTGGGGCGAACACCGGG.

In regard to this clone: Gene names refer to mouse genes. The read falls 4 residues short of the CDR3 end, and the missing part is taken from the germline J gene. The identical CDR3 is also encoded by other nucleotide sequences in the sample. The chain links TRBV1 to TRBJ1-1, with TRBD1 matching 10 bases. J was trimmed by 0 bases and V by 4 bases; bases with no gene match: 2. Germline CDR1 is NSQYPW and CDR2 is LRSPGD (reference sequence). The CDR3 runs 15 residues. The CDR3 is CTCSVGQGANTEVFF. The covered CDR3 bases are TGCACCTGCAGTGTCGGACAGGGGGCAAACACA.

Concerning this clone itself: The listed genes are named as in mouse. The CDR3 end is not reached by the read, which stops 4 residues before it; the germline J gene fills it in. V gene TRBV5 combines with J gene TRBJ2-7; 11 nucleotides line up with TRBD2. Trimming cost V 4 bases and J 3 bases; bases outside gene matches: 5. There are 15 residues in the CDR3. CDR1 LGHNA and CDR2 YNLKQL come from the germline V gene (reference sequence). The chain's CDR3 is CASSPPTGGVYEQYF. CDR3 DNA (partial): TGTGCCAGCAGCCCCCCGACTGGGGGGGTCTAT.

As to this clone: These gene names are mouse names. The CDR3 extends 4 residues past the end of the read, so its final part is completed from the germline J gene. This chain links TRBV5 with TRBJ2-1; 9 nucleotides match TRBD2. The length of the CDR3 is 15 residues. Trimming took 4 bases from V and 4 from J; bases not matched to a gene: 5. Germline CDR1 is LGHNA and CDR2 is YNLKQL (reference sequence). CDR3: CASSPRTGEYAEQFF. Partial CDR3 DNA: TGTGCCAGCAGCCCCCGGACTGGGGAGTATGCT.

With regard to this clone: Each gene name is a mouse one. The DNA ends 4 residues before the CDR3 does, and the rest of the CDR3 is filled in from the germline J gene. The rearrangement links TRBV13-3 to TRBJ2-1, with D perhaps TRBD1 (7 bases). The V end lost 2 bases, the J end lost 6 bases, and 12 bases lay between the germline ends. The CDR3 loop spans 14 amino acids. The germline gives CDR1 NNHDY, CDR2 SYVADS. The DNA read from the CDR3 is TGTGCCAGCAGTGAAAGGGGGCTGATTGCT. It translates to CASSERGLIA. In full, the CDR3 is CASSERGLIAEQFF.

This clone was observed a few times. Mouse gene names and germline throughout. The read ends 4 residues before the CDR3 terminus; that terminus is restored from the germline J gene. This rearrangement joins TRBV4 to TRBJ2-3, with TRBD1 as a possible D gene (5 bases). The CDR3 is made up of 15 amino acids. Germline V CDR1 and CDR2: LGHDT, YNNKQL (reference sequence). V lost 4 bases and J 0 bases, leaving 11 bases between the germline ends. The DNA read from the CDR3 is TGTGCCAGCAGCTGGCAGGGAGCTAGTGCAGAA. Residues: CASSWQGASAE. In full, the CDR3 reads CASSWQGASAETLYF.